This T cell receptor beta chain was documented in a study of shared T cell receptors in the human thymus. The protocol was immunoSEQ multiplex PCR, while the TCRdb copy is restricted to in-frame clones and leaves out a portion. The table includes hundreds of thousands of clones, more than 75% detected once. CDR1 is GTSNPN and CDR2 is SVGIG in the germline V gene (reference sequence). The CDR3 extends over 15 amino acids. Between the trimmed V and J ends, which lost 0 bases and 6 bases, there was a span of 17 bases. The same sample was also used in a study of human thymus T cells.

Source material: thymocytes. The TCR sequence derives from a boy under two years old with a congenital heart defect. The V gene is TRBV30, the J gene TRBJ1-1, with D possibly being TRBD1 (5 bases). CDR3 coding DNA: TGTGCCTGGAGTGTACGCTCAGGGAGGCCCCCTGAAGCTTTCTTT. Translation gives CAWSVRSGRPPEAFF.